This T cell receptor (beta chain) came from a study of control samples from healthy donors and cancer patients (TCRdb year 2020). From the cysteine through the phenylalanine, the CDR3 covers 15 amino acids. The retained sequence is limited to the CDR3, 45 bases, with the frame set at the first base. The junction carries 19 bases between V and J, which are trimmed by 6 bases and 5 bases respectively. The germline V gene supplies CDR1 MNHEY and CDR2 SVGAGI. On this clone: Its recognized antigen is unknown. No much larger clonotype is one base removed from it; base qualities were not supplied.

To prepare the library, the immunoSEQ multiplex PCR assay was applied. As stored in TCRdb, this immuneACCESS dataset retains in-frame rearrangements with V and J assigned. A fraction of the clones does not appear; measured against another copy, unresolved V genes explain less than half of the discrepancy, and the remainder lacks a known reason. This sample holds 95,000 to 150,000 clones; roughly 92% were observed only once. Approximately 7.8% of the sample is held by the ten biggest clonotypes. This receptor chain uses TRBV6-5 and TRBJ1-2; there is no confident call for the D gene. Sequencing was carried out using blood. This receptor was obtained from a woman aged 18 to 35 in good health. CDR3 region: CASRPLRANLYGYTF. The sequenced DNA: TGTGCCAGCAGGCCACTCCGGGCCAACCTTTATGGCTACACCTTC.